Reported below is one TCR beta chain. Its antigen is as yet unknown. The sample is drawn from a study of cytotoxic CD8 clonotypes in ibrutinib-treated CLL. The protocol was immunoSEQ multiplex PCR, while the TCRdb copy is restricted to in-frame clones and leaves out a portion. Among about 89,000 clones listed, approximately 82% were seen once. The CDR3 runs to 16 residues. Germline CDR1 and CDR2: ENHRY and SYGVKD. Trimming removed 2 bases at V and 4 bases at J, with 15 bases between. Study-level points and caveats: Baseline-level clonality went beyond age-matched healthy donors and moved in step with circulating CD8+ T-cell counts.

The TCR comes from a human donor with chronic lymphocytic leukemia. This chain joins TRBV10-3 and TRBJ1-5, with TRBD1 as a possible D gene (5 bases). Sequencing used PBMCs, obtained after 12 months of ibrutinib treatment. In DNA form, the CDR3 reads TGTGCCATCAGTGAGCCCGGGACGCCCGATAATCAGCCCCAGCATTTT. It specifies CAISEPGTPDNQPQHF.